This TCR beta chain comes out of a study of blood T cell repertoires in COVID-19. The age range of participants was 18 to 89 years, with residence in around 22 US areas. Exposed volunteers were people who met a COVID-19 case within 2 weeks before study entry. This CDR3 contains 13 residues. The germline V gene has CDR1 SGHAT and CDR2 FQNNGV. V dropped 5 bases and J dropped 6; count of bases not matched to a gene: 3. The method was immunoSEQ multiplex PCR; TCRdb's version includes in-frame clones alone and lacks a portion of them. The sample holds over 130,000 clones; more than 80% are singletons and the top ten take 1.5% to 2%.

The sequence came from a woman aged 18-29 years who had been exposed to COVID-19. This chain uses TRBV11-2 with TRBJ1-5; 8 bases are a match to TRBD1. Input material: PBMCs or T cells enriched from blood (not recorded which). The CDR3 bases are TGTGCCAGCAGCCAAGACAGGGGTCAGCCCCAGCATTTT. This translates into CASSQDRGQPQHF.